The clone carrying this TCR beta chain has ten or more counts. Researchers made TCR beta libraries by using iRepertoire HTBI primers and running Arm-PCR on CDR3 regions. TCRdb processed the multiplex PCR reads anew with MiXCR; each CDR3 protein has one entry. In the table there are 510,000 or so distinct CDR3 sequences, approximately 12% of which are singletons. The data were taken from a study of regulatory T cells in long-lasting Graves disease. Study details: Under 3 months of antithyroid drugs had been taken by newly diagnosed Graves' patients.

Time point noted: newly diagnosed GD, antithyroid drugs for less than 3 months. With RNA extracted from PBMCs as input, the TCR library was made. The CDR3 consists of 14 residues. Trimming removed 2 bases at V and 10 bases at J, with 15 bases between. Per germline, CDR1 MDHEN and CDR2 SYDVKM. This same sample was also taken into another study, of T cells in Graves' hyperthyroidism and ophthalmopathy. This second study says: Carried out on the TCR CDR3, a first-round RT-PCR used the HTBI primer set. Blood shared most expanded thyroid clonotypes above 0.001.

The source is a woman aged 30 to 39 with Graves disease. The chain is built from TRBV28 and TRBJ2-1, with D tentatively TRBD1 or TRBD2 (5 bases each). The sequences come from peripheral blood mononuclear cells (PBMCs), collected at new diagnosis, from a patient treated with antithyroid drugs. CDR3 nucleotide sequence: TGTGCCAGCAGTTTAGTTTCGAGGGGCAAGGAGCAGTTCTTC. Translating gives CASSLVSRGKEQFF.